This is a list of T cell receptor beta chains from one sample in a study of blood T cells in healthy people across ages. TCRdb recomputed calls from the 5' RACE reads with MiXCR, one row per CDR3 protein. The sample comprises around 2 million distinct CDR3 sequences, about two fifths of which are singletons, and about 21% rests with the top ten. The sample consisted of blood. All receptors derive from a human donor in good health. The CDR3 runs from the conserved cysteine through the conserved F or W. The D gene is left open where the match is weak. Expanded clones get a size class; other rows say once, few or many, or leave the size out.

j_gene | v_gene | abundance | d_gene | CDR3aa | CDR3nt
TRBJ2-1 | TRBV12-3/TRBV12-4 | NA | NA | CASTPPGGLNEQFF | TGTGCCAGCACCCCTCCGGGGGGCCTTAATGAGCAGTTCTTC
TRBJ2-7 | TRBV12-3/TRBV12-4 | NA | TRBD2 | CASSLRLRGSSYEQYF | TGTGCCAGCAGTTTGCGTTTGCGGGGGAGCTCCTACGAGCAGTACTTC
TRBJ2-5 | TRBV29-1 | many | TRBD2 | CSSDGLAGDQETQYF | TGCAGCTCTGACGGACTAGCGGGGGACCAAGAGACCCAGTACTTC
TRBJ1-4 | TRBV29-1 | NA | NA | CSVEETEAEKLFF | TGCAGCGTTGAAGAGACAGAGGCTGAAAAACTGTTTTTT
TRBJ2-1 | TRBV9 | NA | NA | CASSEGDGTYNEQFF | TGTGCCAGCAGCGAGGGGGACGGAACATACAATGAGCAGTTCTTC
TRBJ1-1 | TRBV7-9 | NA | NA | CASSFFSGEEAFF | TGTGCCAGCAGCTTCTTCTCAGGGGAGGAAGCTTTCTTT
TRBJ2-6 | TRBV5-1 | NA | TRBD2 | CVSSGGSGVNVLTF | TGCGTCAGCAGCGGGGGCTCCGGGGTCAACGTCCTGACTTTC
TRBJ2-5 | TRBV9 | many | TRBD1 | CASSVGTEETQYF | TGTGCCAGCAGTGTCGGGACAGAAGAGACCCAGTACTTC
TRBJ2-1 | TRBV28 | many | TRBD2 | CASRDLAGGYNEQFF | TGTGCCAGCAGGGACCTAGCGGGGGGGTACAATGAGCAGTTCTTC
TRBJ2-1 | TRBV28 | NA | NA | CASSFGDNLIDPQFF | TGTGCCAGCAGTTTTGGGGACAATCTCATCGACCCCCAGTTCTTC
TRBJ2-1 | TRBV29-1 | NA | TRBD2 | CSAHSGGNYNEQFF | TGCAGCGCTCATAGCGGGGGAAACTACAATGAGCAGTTCTTC
TRBJ2-7 | TRBV3-1 | few | NA | CASSQHLREQYF | TGTGCCAGCAGCCAACATCTTCGGGAGCAGTACTTC
TRBJ1-2 | TRBV12-3/TRBV12-4 | few | NA | CASSRPSNYGYTF | TGTGCCAGCAGTCGCCCGTCTAACTATGGCTACACCTTC
TRBJ2-7 | TRBV3-1 | few | TRBD1 | CASSQVGTGSPYEQYF | TGTGCCAGCAGCCAAGTGGGGACAGGGTCCCCCTACGAGCAGTACTTC
TRBJ1-2 | TRBV20-1 | NA | TRBD1 | CSVTGVYYGYTF | TGCAGCGTCACAGGGGTTTACTATGGCTACACCTTC
TRBJ2-5 | TRBV4-2 | NA | NA | CASSQDWTAYQETQYF | TGTGCCAGCAGCCAAGATTGGACCGCATACCAAGAGACCCAGTACTTC
TRBJ1-4 | TRBV12-3/TRBV12-4 | few | NA | CASSLLGGEKLFF | TGTGCCAGCAGCTTACTCGGCGGGGAAAAACTGTTTTTT
TRBJ2-5 | TRBV5-6 | few | TRBD2 | CASSGTSGLETQYF | TGTGCCAGCAGCGGGACTAGCGGTTTGGAGACCCAGTACTTC
TRBJ2-5 | TRBV5-6 | NA | NA | CASRGQKETQYF | TGTGCCAGCAGGGGACAAAAAGAGACCCAGTACTTC